This TCR beta chain is drawn from a study of cytomegalovirus exposure and HLA in healthy donors. Study in general: It was reported in a later analysis that the approximately 110 validation repertoires used the same platform as the 550 to 800 first-cohort repertoires.

Using immunoSEQ multiplex PCR, the repertoire was profiled, and TCRdb retains in-frame clones only, with some absent. This sample carries fewer than 200,000 clones, 86% of them seen once, and the ten largest clones take approximately 2.4%. The TCR comes from a woman aged 18 to 35 in good health and CMV-seronegative. Sequences were obtained from PBMCs.

CDR3 sequence (DNA): TGTGCCAGTAGTATGAGGAGAGGGTACAATGAGCAGTTCTTC. It is translated as CASSMRRGYNEQFF. The rearrangement uses TRBV19 and TRBJ2-1, with D perhaps TRBD2 (5 bases). V was shortened by 3 bases and J by 4 bases, with 10 bases between the two germline ends. CDR3 length: 14 residues. Per germline, CDR1 LNHDA and CDR2 SQIVND (reference sequence). Complete variable domain (other parts from reference TRBV19 and TRBJ2-1): DGGITQSPKYLFRKEGQNVTLSCEQNLNHDAMYWYRQDPGQGLRLIYYSQIVNDFQKGDIAEGYSVSREKKESFPLTVTSAQKNPTAFYLCASSMRRGYNEQFFGPGTRLTVL.